This TCR beta chain comes out of a study of cytomegalovirus exposure and HLA in healthy donors. Points on this clone: Antigen specificity is unknown.

Regarding donors, all were healthy bone marrow donors. PCR employed 60 Vbeta and 13 Jbeta primers. The protocol was immunoSEQ multiplex PCR, while the TCRdb copy is restricted to in-frame clones and leaves out a portion. The sample has approximately 120,000 clones, 75% to 80% seen once. Germline CDR1 and CDR2: MNHEY and SMNVEV (reference sequence). The CDR3 is 15 amino acids. V was cut by 5 bases and J by 3 bases, with 11 bases left in between. Study outcomes and limitations: There were several of the most significant clusters that appeared linked to common viral pathogens in a later analysis. In an earlier analysis, about 87% or about 30%: the productive usage of most TCR beta V segments. Indistinguishable V segments such as TRBV6-2 and TRBV6-3 were excluded.

The genes are TRBV27 and TRBJ1-6, with D tentatively TRBD1 (6 bases). Sequenced input: PBMCs. This TCR derives from a woman in her forties in good health and CMV-seropositive. In DNA form, the CDR3 reads TGTGCCAGCAGTATACAGGGAAGCTATAATTCACCCCTCCACTTT. This codes for CASSIQGSYNSPLHF.